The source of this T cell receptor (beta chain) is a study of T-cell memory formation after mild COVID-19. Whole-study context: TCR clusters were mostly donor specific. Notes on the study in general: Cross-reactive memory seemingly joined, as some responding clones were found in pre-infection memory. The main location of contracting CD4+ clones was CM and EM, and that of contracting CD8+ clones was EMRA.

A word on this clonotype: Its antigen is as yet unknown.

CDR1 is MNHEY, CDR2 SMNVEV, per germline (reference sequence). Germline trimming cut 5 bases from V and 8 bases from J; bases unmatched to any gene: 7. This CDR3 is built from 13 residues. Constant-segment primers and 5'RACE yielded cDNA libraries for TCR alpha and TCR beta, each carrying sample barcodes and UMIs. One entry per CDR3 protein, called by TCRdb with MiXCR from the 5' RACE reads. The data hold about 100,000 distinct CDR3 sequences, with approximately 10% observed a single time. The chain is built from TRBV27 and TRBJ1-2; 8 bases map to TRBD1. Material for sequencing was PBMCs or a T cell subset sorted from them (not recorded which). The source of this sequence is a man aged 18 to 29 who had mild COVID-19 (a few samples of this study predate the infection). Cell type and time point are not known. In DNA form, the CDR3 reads TGTGCCAGCAGTCTGACAGGGGTAAAAGGCTACACCTTC. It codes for CASSLTGVKGYTF.